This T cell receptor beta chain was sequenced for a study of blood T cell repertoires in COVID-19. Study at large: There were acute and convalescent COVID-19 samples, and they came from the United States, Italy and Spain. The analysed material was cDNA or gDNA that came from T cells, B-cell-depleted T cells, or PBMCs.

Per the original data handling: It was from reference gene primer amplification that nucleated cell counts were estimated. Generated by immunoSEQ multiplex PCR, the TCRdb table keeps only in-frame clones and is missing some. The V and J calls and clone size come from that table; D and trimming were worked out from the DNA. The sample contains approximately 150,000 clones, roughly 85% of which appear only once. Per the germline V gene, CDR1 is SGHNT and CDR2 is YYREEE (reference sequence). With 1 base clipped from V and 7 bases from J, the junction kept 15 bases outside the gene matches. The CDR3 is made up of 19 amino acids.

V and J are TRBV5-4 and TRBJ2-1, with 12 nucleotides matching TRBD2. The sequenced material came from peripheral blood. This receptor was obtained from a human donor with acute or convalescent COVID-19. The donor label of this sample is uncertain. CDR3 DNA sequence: TGTGCCAGCAGCTTGCTGGCGCTAGCGGGGGGGCTGGCCGGTAATGAGCAGTTCTTC. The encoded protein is CASSLLALAGGLAGNEQFF.